The 30 T cell receptor beta chains below all came from one sample that was sequenced in a study of blood T cell repertoires in COVID-19. Some clones are missing from TCRdb's copy, which holds only in-frame ones; the method was immunoSEQ multiplex PCR. The data contain about 50,000 clones, just under 90% of them seen just once; the ten biggest clones take up approximately 8.1%. Sequencing input: peripheral blood. These receptors all come from a man aged 80 or over with active or convalescent COVID-19.

The chain uses TRBV4-3 and TRBJ1-2; possibly TRBD1 for D (6 bases). CDR1 and CDR2 (germline): LGHNA, YSLEER. V was pared by 1 base and J by 5 bases, with 17 bases between. The CDR3 is 16 residues long. As DNA, the CDR3 is TGCGCCAGCAGCCAAGGTTGGTCCACAGGGAGTTATGGCTACACCTTC. This encodes CASSQGWSTGSYGYTF.

The chain carries TRBV19 and TRBJ1-5, with TRBD1 identical over 11 bases. The length of the CDR3 is 17 residues. Germline CDR1 is LNHDA and CDR2 is SQIVND (reference sequence). Germline trimming cut 1 base from V and 1 base from J; bases unmatched to any gene: 3. CDR3 in amino acids: CASSIGTGGRSNQPQHF. CDR3 sequence (DNA): TGTGCCAGTAGTATAGGGACAGGGGGCCGGAGCAATCAGCCCCAGCATTTT.

The chain uses TRBV18 and TRBJ1-2; 7 nucleotides agree with TRBD1. In germline, CDR1 is KGHSH, CDR2 LQKENI. The CDR3 covers 15 residues. J was trimmed by 7 bases and V by 2 bases; bases with no gene match: 10. The CDR3 loop reads CASSPRQGTQGGYTF. In DNA form, the CDR3 reads TGTGCCAGCTCACCAAGACAGGGAACTCAAGGTGGCTACACCTTC.

The chain combines TRBV5-1 with TRBJ1-4, with 10 bases identical to TRBD1. Germline V gene lookup returns CDR1 SGHRS and CDR2 YFSETQ. J gave up 6 bases and V 4 bases, and 6 bases lay outside the gene matches. The CDR3 spans 15 residues. This CDR3 reads CASSTKTGGDEKLFF. The CDR3 DNA follows: TGCGCCAGCAGCACAAAGACAGGGGGCGATGAAAAACTGTTTTTT.

This clone was recorded once. The CDR3 nucleotides read TGCGCCAGCAGCTTCATCAGGGGAGGCACAGATACGCAGTATTTT. As protein: CASSFIRGGTDTQYF. The chain is built from TRBV5-1 and TRBJ2-3; D perhaps matches TRBD1 (6 bases). This CDR3 has 15 amino acids. The V end lost 2 bases, the J end lost 1 base, and 11 bases lay between the germline ends. Germline V gives CDR1 SGHRS, CDR2 YFSETQ.

This chain connects TRBV5-1 to TRBJ1-2; D unresolved. The V gene's germline CDR1 is SGHRS and CDR2 YFSETQ. This CDR3 is 15 amino acids long. The V and J ends lost 1 base and 4 bases respectively, with 14 bases between them. The CDR3 DNA reads as TGCGCCAGCAGCTTGTCCCGGGATAATTCCTATGGCTACACCTTC. The encoded protein is CASSLSRDNSYGYTF.

The sample holds one count of this clone. The V call is TRBV20-1, the J call TRBJ2-4; tentative D call: TRBD1 (6 bases). The CDR3 has 13 residues. Germline V gene data show CDR1 as DFQATT and CDR2 as SNEGSKA (reference sequence). Trimming took off 3 bases at V and 9 bases at J, with 15 bases between the two ends. The CDR3 here is CSASQGMMGIQYF. CDR3 DNA: TGCAGTGCTAGTCAGGGGATGATGGGCATTCAGTACTTC.

The chain carries TRBV7-2 and TRBJ2-3, with D tentatively TRBD2 (5 bases). Germline lookup yields CDR1 SGHTA and CDR2 FQGNSA. V shed 5 bases and J shed 10 bases, with 25 bases lying between them. This CDR3 has 16 amino acids. The CDR3 loop reads CASSPPLASELEAQYF. The CDR3 coding sequence is TGTGCCAGCAGCCCGCCGCTAGCAAGCGAACTCGAGGCGCAGTATTTT.

This clone occurred once. The gene calls are TRBV3-1 (or the pseudogene TRBV3-2) and TRBJ2-5, with TRBD1 matching over 7 bases. Trimming at V came to 1 base and at J to 2 bases, leaving 10 bases not matched to a gene. CDR3 length: 17 residues. Germline V lookup: CDR1 LGHDT, CDR2 YNNKEL (reference sequence). Written as DNA, the CDR3 is TGTGCCAGCAGCCAAGGAGGGGCCAGGACAGGACAAGAGACCCAGTACTTC. Its translation is CASSQGGARTGQETQYF.

This clone is a singleton in its sample. The chain has TRBV19 and TRBJ2-7; 7 bases fit TRBD1. This CDR3 region has 14 residues. Germline values: CDR1 LNHDA, CDR2 SQIVND (reference sequence). V trimming: 3 bases; J trimming: 6 bases; junction bases outside the gene matches: 8. CDR3 bases: TGTGCCAGTAGTATCACGAAAACAGGGGCCGAGCAGTACTTC. Translating it yields CASSITKTGAEQYF. Supplemented by reference TRBV19 and TRBJ2-7, the full variable domain reads DGGITQSPKYLFRKEGQNVTLSCEQNLNHDAMYWYRQDPGQGLRLIYYSQIVNDFQKGDIAEGYSVSREKKESFPLTVTSAQKNPTAFYLCASSITKTGAEQYFGPGTRLTVT.

This clone is a singleton in its sample. The chain links TRBV9 to TRBJ1-2; perhaps TRBD1 as D (6 bases). With 4 bases removed from V and 8 bases from J, the gap between germline ends came to 18 bases. The CDR3 has 14 amino acids. Germline V gene data show CDR1 as SGDLS and CDR2 as YYNGEE. The CDR3 DNA follows: TGTGCCAGCAGCCCAGACGGGACATCGAGAGGCTACACCTTC. Amino acids: CASSPDGTSRGYTF.

The chain uses TRBV27 and TRBJ2-1, with a tentative D call TRBD2 (6 bases). Germline loops: CDR1 MNHEY, CDR2 SMNVEV (reference sequence). The V end lost 0 bases, the J end lost 2 bases, and 14 bases lay between the germline ends. The CDR3 extends over 17 amino acids. CDR3 region: CASSLSLTSGAYNEQFF. For the CDR3, the DNA is TGTGCCAGCAGTTTATCTCTGACTAGTGGGGCCTACAATGAGCAGTTCTTC.

The CDR3 sequence: CASSELVTDSPLHF. CDR3 coding DNA: TGTGCCAGCAGTGAACTGGTAACGGATTCACCCCTCCACTTT. The J gene is TRBJ1-6, the V gene TRBV2; D is ambiguous. Germline CDR1 is SNHLY and CDR2 is FYNNEI. Between the trimmed V and J ends, which lost 2 bases and 8 bases, there was a span of 10 bases. The CDR3 has 14 amino acids.

The rearrangement uses TRBV6-1 and TRBJ2-7, with 10 bases fitting TRBD1. V trimming: 2 bases; J trimming: 3 bases; junction bases outside the gene matches: 10. The CDR3 is 17 residues long. From germline, CDR1 is MNHNS and CDR2 SASEGT. CDR3 in amino acids: CASSERMRDRGVYEQYF. The CDR3 DNA reads as TGTGCCAGCAGTGAAAGGATGAGGGACAGGGGCGTCTACGAGCAGTACTTC.

Here the CDR3 reads CASSSHGTFLVYEQYF. DNA of the CDR3: TGTGCCAGCAGCTCACATGGGACATTCCTTGTTTACGAGCAGTACTTC. The chain links TRBV7-2 to TRBJ2-7; TRBD1 is a possible D gene (6 bases). Trimming removed 4 bases at V and 4 bases at J, with 20 bases between. The germline V gene has CDR1 SGHTA and CDR2 FQGNSA. CDR3 length: 16 amino acids. Full variable domain (rest looked up from reference TRBV7-2 and TRBJ2-7): GAGVSQSPSNKVTEKGKDVELRCDPISGHTALYWYRQSLGQGLEFLIYFQGNSAPDKSGLPSDRFSAERTGGSVSTLTIQRTQQEDSAVYLCASSSHGTFLVYEQYFGPGTRLTVT.

This chain uses TRBV6-5 with TRBJ2-7, with D possibly matching TRBD2 (6 bases). Germline V gives CDR1 MNHEY, CDR2 SVGAGI. V shed 4 bases and J shed 3 bases, with 19 bases lying between them. The CDR3 loop spans 16 amino acids. The DNA for the CDR3 is TGTGCCAGCAGTTCGACCGGGAGAACCTCCAGCTACGAGCAGTACTTC. Translated: CASSSTGRTSSYEQYF.

This sequence joins TRBV24-1 and TRBJ1-2, with D tentatively TRBD1 (5 bases). This CDR3 comprises 14 residues. CDR1 and CDR2 (germline): KGHDR, SFDVKD. V lost 6 bases and J 7 bases, leaving 17 bases between the germline ends. CDR3 in DNA: TGTGCCACCAGTACCGGACGGGGGAGGTCTGGCTACACCTTC. Its translation is CATSTGRGRSGYTF.

The chain employs TRBV28 and TRBJ1-3; 10 bases line up with TRBD1. J gave up 0 bases and V 5 bases, and 1 base lay outside the gene matches. This CDR3 has 15 residues. CDR1 and CDR2 (germline): MDHEN, SYDVKM. As DNA, the CDR3 is TGTGCCAGCAGTAGGGACAGGGGCTCTGGAAACACCATATATTTT. Translation: CASSRDRGSGNTIYF.

The chain uses TRBV3-1 (or the pseudogene TRBV3-2) and TRBJ1-2; TRBD1 agrees at 10 bases. This CDR3 is 14 amino acids long. Germline V gives CDR1 LGHDT, CDR2 YNNKEL (reference sequence). The J segment lost 4 bases and the V segment lost 4 bases, leaving 3 bases of the junction unmatched. CDR3 DNA sequence: TGTGCCAGCAGCCGGACAGGGGGTGGCTATGGCTACACCTTC. Protein sequence: CASSRTGGGYGYTF.

This chain links TRBV19 with TRBJ2-2; tentatively, D is TRBD2 (7 bases). V lost 6 bases, J lost 7 bases, and 12 bases lay in between. CDR1 LNHDA and CDR2 SQIVND come from the germline V gene (reference sequence). The CDR3 totals 13 residues. CDR3 amino acids: CASRGGGVGELFF. DNA for the CDR3: TGTGCCAGTAGGGGCGGGGGCGTCGGGGAGCTGTTTTTT. The variable domain in full, with the rest retrieved from reference TRBV19 and TRBJ2-2, is DGGITQSPKYLFRKEGQNVTLSCEQNLNHDAMYWYRQDPGQGLRLIYYSQIVNDFQKGDIAEGYSVSREKKESFPLTVTSAQKNPTAFYLCASRGGGVGELFFGEGSRLTVL.

This clone appeared a single time. V and J are TRBV30 and TRBJ1-5; D might be TRBD1 (6 bases). Germline lookup yields CDR1 GTSNPN and CDR2 SVGIG (reference sequence). V shed 2 bases and J shed 5 bases, with 19 bases lying between them. The CDR3 runs 16 residues. CDR3 in amino acids: CAWSSGAVSSDQPQHF. CDR3 sequence (DNA): TGTGCCTGGAGTTCAGGGGCGGTGAGCTCGGATCAGCCCCAGCATTTT.

The chain is built from TRBV6-5 and TRBJ1-2; 7 nucleotides match TRBD1. The CDR3 loop spans 15 amino acids. CDR1 and CDR2 from the germline V gene are MNHEY and SVGAGI. V was pared by 2 bases and J by 4 bases, with 7 bases of the junction left unmatched. The CDR3: CASSYARGAGYGYTF. As DNA, the CDR3 is TGTGCCAGCAGTTACGCCAGGGGGGCGGGCTATGGCTACACCTTC.

V usage is TRBV28 and J usage is TRBJ1-2; TRBD1 matches 7 bases. The CDR3 is 14 residues long. The germline V gene encodes CDR1 MDHEN and CDR2 SYDVKM. V lost 4 bases to trimming and J lost 7 bases; unmatched junction nucleotides: 9. The CDR3: CASSSGGRDSGYTF. CDR3 coding DNA: TGTGCCAGCAGTTCTGGGGGCAGGGACAGTGGCTACACCTTC.

V is TRBV5-4 and J is TRBJ1-1; D possibly corresponds to TRBD1 (5 bases). Trimming took 2 bases from V and 1 from J, leaving 9 bases between them. The V gene's germline CDR1 is SGHNT and CDR2 YYREEE (reference sequence). The CDR3 is made up of 14 amino acids. CDR3: CASSFEGANTEAFF. CDR3 bases: TGTGCCAGCAGCTTCGAAGGGGCGAACACTGAAGCTTTCTTT.

This clone was observed once. The rearrangement links TRBV10-3 to TRBJ2-5; D is perhaps TRBD1 (5 bases). CDR3 size: 12 residues. Looked up from germline, CDR1 is ENHRY and CDR2 is SYGVKD. Trimming took off 4 bases at V and 7 bases at J, with 10 bases between the two ends. The chain's CDR3 is CAISGGMGTQYF. CDR3 in DNA: TGTGCCATCAGTGGGGGCATGGGGACCCAGTACTTC.

The chain joins TRBV5-5 to TRBJ1-3; possible D gene TRBD1, 5 bases. V dropped 0 bases and J dropped 3 bases, with 7 bases sitting between them. Germline CDR1 and CDR2: SGHKS and YYEKEE (reference sequence). The CDR3 extends over 14 amino acids. The CDR3 DNA is TGTGCCAGCAGCTTGGTCGGGGGTGGAAACACCATATATTTT. Protein: CASSLVGGGNTIYF.

The genes are TRBV6-4 and TRBJ1-2; D is unresolved. The CDR3 is 12 residues long. Trimming left V 5 bases short and J 5 bases short, with 9 bases between. CDR1 is MRHNA and CDR2 is SNTAGT in the germline V gene. This CDR3 is CASSSGEYGYTF. The CDR3 coding sequence is TGTGCCAGCAGTTCGGGAGAATATGGCTACACCTTC.

This clone has only one observation. This chain joins TRBV15 and TRBJ2-1, with a tentative D call TRBD1 (6 bases). CDR1 and CDR2 (germline): LNHNV, YYDKDF (reference sequence). Trimming removed 0 bases at V and 0 bases at J, with 12 bases between. The CDR3 extends over 17 amino acids. This chain's CDR3 is CATSREWGQSSYNEQFF. Written as DNA, the CDR3 is TGTGCCACCAGCAGAGAATGGGGGCAGAGCTCCTACAATGAGCAGTTCTTC.

The CDR3 reads CASSSTHGQGNQPQHF. As DNA, the CDR3 is TGTGCCAGCAGTTCGACTCATGGCCAGGGGAATCAGCCCCAGCATTTT. This sequence joins TRBV27 and TRBJ1-5; weak D call: TRBD1 (6 bases). Germline V gene sequence: CDR1 MNHEY, CDR2 SMNVEV (reference sequence). The CDR3 is 16 residues long. Trimming pared 4 bases from V and 4 bases from J, leaving 17 bases between.

The chain couples TRBV12-3 or TRBV12-4 to TRBJ1-1; D unresolved. V was pared by 4 bases and J by 1 base, with 7 bases between. There are 13 residues in the CDR3. This chain's CDR3 is CASSYRENTEAFF. The CDR3 bases are TGTGCCAGCAGTTACCGGGAGAACACTGAAGCTTTCTTT.